The 31 T cell receptor beta chains in this list originate from one sample, sequenced in a study of post-analysis software for immune sequencing data. Points from the study as a whole: The study found TRBV5-6, TRBV5-1 and TRBV20-1 among four to six TRBV segments more frequent in patients than controls.

Their antigen targets remain unknown. Prepared libraries of TCR beta cDNA carried unique molecular identifiers. TCRdb re-derived calls from the PCR reads in MiXCR, one entry per CDR3 protein. The sample contains a few hundred thousand distinct CDR3 sequences, approximately 34% of which appear only once. Material: blood. The source of these receptors is a girl aged 5-17 years with multiple sclerosis.

About this clonotype itself: This clone may be a read error of a much larger clone one base away. The chain is built from TRBV5-4 and TRBJ2-5; D may be TRBD1 or TRBD2 (5 bases each). Germline V gene lookup returns CDR1 SGHNT and CDR2 YYREEE (reference sequence). Trimming cost V 4 bases and J 8 bases, with 18 bases left between them. CDR3 length equals 14 residues. In DNA, the CDR3 is TGTGCCAGCAGCCAAATGTGGGGTGGGGACACCCAGTACTTC. Translating it yields CASSQMWGGDTQYF.

This clonotype was seen many times. This sequence joins TRBV11-2 and TRBJ2-1; D assignment may be TRBD1 or TRBD2 (6 bases each). CDR1 is SGHAT, CDR2 FQNNGV, per germline. Trimming took 5 bases from V and 3 from J, leaving 11 bases between them. The CDR3 contains 14 residues. This CDR3 reads CASSRGGGYNEQFF. CDR3 nucleotide sequence: TGTGCCAGCAGCCGAGGGGGAGGCTACAATGAGCAGTTCTTC.

Concerning this clonotype: A much larger clone lies a single base off, so this may be a read error. The chain links TRBV29-1 to TRBJ2-3, with 12 bases that match TRBD2. Germline CDR1 is SQVTM and CDR2 is ANQGSEA. Losses at the gene ends were 4 bases for V and 8 bases for J; bases not matched to a gene: 7. This CDR3 comprises 14 residues. CDR3 coding DNA: TGCAGCGTTGGACTAGCGGGGGTTCCGGGTACGCAGTATTTT. This codes for CSVGLAGVPGTQYF.

This clonotype was seen repeatedly, ten times or more. The V gene is TRBV7-8, the J gene TRBJ1-2; 7 bases are shared with TRBD1. From germline, CDR1 is SGHVS and CDR2 FQNEAQ. The ends lost 2 bases at V and 6 bases at J; junction bases unmatched: 9. The CDR3 runs to 15 residues. This CDR3 reads CASSLSRGVTDGYTF. The CDR3 DNA follows: TGTGCCAGCAGCTTAAGCAGGGGGGTAACTGATGGCTACACCTTC. Full variable domain (rest looked up from reference TRBV7-8 and TRBJ1-2): GAGVSQSPRYKVAKRGQDVALRCDPISGHVSLFWYQQALGQGPEFLTYFQNEAQLDKSGLPSDRFFAERPEGSVSTLKIQRTQQEDSAVYLCASSLSRGVTDGYTFGSGTRLTVV.

This clonotype was observed a handful of times. The CDR3 sequence: CASSAPGLEVGELFF. The CDR3 coding sequence is TGTGCCAGCAGCGCTCCGGGACTAGAGGTCGGGGAGCTGTTTTTT. V usage is TRBV5-5 and J usage is TRBJ2-2; the match to TRBD2 covers 8 bases. The CDR3 length is 15 residues. Germline CDR1 and CDR2: SGHKS and YYEKEE (reference sequence). The junction had 9 bases not matched to a gene; V was cut back by 4 bases and J by 7 bases.

This clonotype was seen a few times. The chain carries TRBV24-1 and TRBJ2-5; tentatively, D is TRBD2 (7 bases). Germline CDR1 is KGHDR and CDR2 is SFDVKD. With 3 bases removed from V and 2 bases from J, the gap between germline ends came to 27 bases. This CDR3 is built from 20 residues. DNA of the CDR3: TGTGCCACCAGTGATGGAAGTCTAGGGGGAGGGCCGGGGAGTCAAGAGACCCAGTACTTC. Translated: CATSDGSLGGGPGSQETQYF.

Worth noting for this clonotype: With a much larger clone just one base away, this may be a read error. The CDR3, as DNA: TGCGCCAGCAGCCCCCTTCGCGGGAGGCACAATGAGCAGTACTTC. Translating gives CASSPLRGRHNEQYF. V is TRBV5-1 and J is TRBJ2-5; 8 bases agree with TRBD2. CDR3 length: 15 amino acids. Trimming took 4 bases from V and 11 from J; bases not matched to a gene: 16. Germline CDR1 and CDR2: SGHRS and YFSETQ.

This clonotype was counted at least ten times. This rearrangement joins TRBV5-5 to TRBJ1-2, with 7 bases identical to TRBD1. The CDR3 is 13 residues long. The germline CDR1 and CDR2 sequences are SGHKS and YYEKEE (reference sequence). V was clipped by 4 bases and J by 6 bases; unmatched bases: 6. CDR3 sequence: CASSRDREDGYTF. In DNA form, the CDR3 reads TGTGCCAGCAGCCGAGACAGGGAGGATGGCTACACCTTC.

This clonotype was seen repeatedly, ten times or more. The genes are TRBV6-1 and TRBJ2-1; 11 bases are shared with TRBD1. Germline assignment: CDR1 MNHNS and CDR2 SASEGT. Trimming removed 5 bases from V and 8 bases from J; junction bases left unmatched: 8. This CDR3 region has 15 residues. The CDR3: CASSPGTGGVDEQFF. The DNA for the CDR3 is TGTGCCAGCAGTCCCGGGACAGGGGGGGTCGATGAGCAGTTCTTC.

The rearrangement uses TRBV15 and TRBJ2-7; 8 nucleotides agree with TRBD1. Germline V gene data show CDR1 as LNHNV and CDR2 as YYDKDF (reference sequence). The CDR3 is made up of 15 amino acids. The V and J ends lost 5 bases and 1 base, in that order; junction bases with no gene match: 7. The CDR3 region is CATSAAGTGSYEQYF. The DNA for the CDR3 is TGTGCCACCAGCGCTGCCGGGACAGGATCCTACGAGCAGTACTTC.

There are many counts of this clonotype. The rearrangement uses TRBV5-1 and TRBJ1-2; D uncertain. The CDR3 totals 15 residues. The ends were cut back, 5 bases at V and 0 bases at J, with 14 bases in the middle. CDR1 and CDR2 from the germline V gene are SGHRS and YFSETQ. The CDR3 region is CASRQRQSTNYGYTF. CDR3 bases: TGCGCCAGCAGACAGCGGCAATCTACTAACTATGGCTACACCTTC.

As concerns this clonotype: This could be a read error, since a much larger clone is one nucleotide away. This sequence joins TRBV5-1 and TRBJ2-7, with 8 bases aligning to TRBD2. After removal of 0 bases from V and 10 bases from J, the junction contained 9 bases not matched to a gene. Germline V CDR1 and CDR2: SGHRS, YFSETQ. The CDR3 loop spans 14 amino acids. CDR3 sequence (DNA): TGCGCCAGCAGCTTGGGAGCGGGAGCTGAGATCCAGTACTTC. Translating it yields CASSLGAGAEIQYF.

V is TRBV5-6 and J is TRBJ2-7; D remains unclear. Trimming removed 0 bases at V and 2 bases at J, with 9 bases between. The germline gives CDR1 SGHDT, CDR2 YYEEEE. The CDR3 spans 14 residues. CDR3 region: CASSLGNNPYEQYF. CDR3 nucleotide sequence: TGTGCCAGCAGCTTGGGGAATAATCCCTACGAGCAGTACTTC.

In this sample, this clonotype turned up once. The CDR3 loop reads CASSQSGSRTDTQYF. The CDR3 nucleotides read TGCGCCAGCAGCCAGAGCGGGTCCCGCACAGATACGCAGTATTTT. The chain carries TRBV4-1 and TRBJ2-3; maybe TRBD2 (6 bases). The CDR3 is made up of 15 amino acids. V lost 3 bases, J lost 1 base, and 11 bases lay in between. Germline CDR1 is MGHRA and CDR2 is YSYEKL.

As to this clonotype: This could be a read error, since a much larger clone is one nucleotide away. CDR3 amino acids: CASSLAGFPAGGGETQYF. Here the CDR3 DNA reads TGTGCCAGCAGCTTAGCTGGATTCCCGGCAGGGGGCGGGGAGACCCAGTACTTC. This chain connects TRBV7-2 to TRBJ2-4, with 8 nucleotides matching TRBD1. The J call may be mistaken, given a closer DNA end match to TRBJ2-5. CDR1 SGHTA and CDR2 FQGNSA come from the germline V gene. This CDR3 spans 18 amino acids.

The chain carries TRBV20-1 and TRBJ2-1, with a tentative D call TRBD2 (5 bases). Trimming removed 3 bases at V and 4 bases at J, with 7 bases between. Germline V gene data show CDR1 as DFQATT and CDR2 as SNEGSKA (reference sequence). CDR3 length: 12 amino acids. In DNA form, the CDR3 reads TGCAGTGCTAGGAGCGGATACAATGAGCAGTTCTTC. Protein: CSARSGYNEQFF.

As to this clonotype: A read error is possible here, since a much larger clone lies one base away. J is TRBJ2-1 and V is TRBV29-1; either TRBD1 or TRBD2 may supply D (5 bases each). V lost 7 bases and J 13 bases, leaving 20 bases between the germline ends. The CDR3 is 12 residues long. Looked up from germline, CDR1 is SQVTM and CDR2 is ANQGSEA. CDR3 in amino acids: CSGKRDAIPQFF. The CDR3 nucleotides read TGCAGCGGCAAACGGGACGCCATCCCTCAGTTCTTC.

As regards this clonotype: This may arise from a read error, as a much more abundant clone is one base away. V usage is TRBV7-8 and J usage is TRBJ2-7; D gene uncertain. CDR3 length: 13 residues. Germline values: CDR1 SGHVS, CDR2 FQNEAQ. The V end was cut by 1 base, the J end by 5 bases, with 9 bases between. CDR3 region: CASSLGVSHEQYF. DNA of the CDR3: TGTGCCAGCAGCTTAGGGGTATCCCACGAGCAGTACTTC.

This clonotype was picked up one time. The chain couples TRBV20-1 to TRBJ1-1; D is perhaps TRBD1 (6 bases). Between the trimmed V and J ends, which lost 0 bases and 5 bases, there was a span of 13 bases. Germline CDR1 and CDR2: DFQATT and SNEGSKA (reference sequence). This CDR3 has 14 residues. The CDR3 DNA follows: TGCAGTGCTAGAGAGGGGGGCCGAGAGACTGAAGCTTTCTTT. As protein: CSAREGGRETEAFF.

The chain is built from TRBV7-8 and TRBJ2-4; no clear D. The DNA end is a closer match to TRBJ2-7, so the J assignment may be wrong. CDR3 size: 15 residues. In germline, CDR1 is SGHVS, CDR2 FQNEAQ. CDR3: CASSLALGTNSEQYF. The CDR3 bases are TGTGCCAGCAGCTTAGCGCTAGGAACTAATAGCGAGCAGTACTTC.

V and J are TRBV10-3 and TRBJ2-2, with 10 bases aligning to TRBD2. Per the germline V gene, CDR1 is ENHRY and CDR2 is SYGVKD. V was clipped by 11 bases and J by 7 bases; unmatched bases: 7. The CDR3 length is 13 residues. CDR3 nucleotide sequence: TGTGCCGGAAGCGGGGGGGCCGGCGGGGAGCTGTTTTTT. Translated: CAGSGGAGGELFF.

For this clonotype: Possible read error: a much larger clone is one base away. The rearrangement uses TRBV6-5 and TRBJ1-2; D possibly corresponds to TRBD1 (5 bases). Per germline, CDR1 MNHEY and CDR2 SVGAGI. This CDR3 contains 13 residues. Trimming removed 6 bases from V and 12 bases from J, with 20 bases in between. The CDR3 is CASRGPSGDGHTF. The CDR3 DNA reads as TGTGCCAGCAGGGGGCCTTCGGGGGACGGCCACACCTTC.

The chain is built from TRBV3-1 and TRBJ2-3; TRBD1 agrees at 7 bases. CDR3 length: 15 residues. V trimming: 2 bases; J trimming: 2 bases; junction bases outside the gene matches: 4. In germline, CDR1 is LGHDT, CDR2 YNNKEL (reference sequence). CDR3 region: CASSQFTGVTDTQYF. The CDR3 nucleotides read TGTGCCAGCAGCCAATTTACAGGGGTCACAGATACGCAGTATTTT.

The chain employs TRBV20-1 and TRBJ2-3; possibly TRBD1 or TRBD2 for D (5 bases each). In germline, CDR1 is DFQATT, CDR2 SNEGSKA (reference sequence). The CDR3 spans 11 residues. V was shortened by 5 bases and J by 14 bases, with 17 bases between the two germline ends. The chain's CDR3 is CSARLGEAPYF. The DNA for the CDR3 is TGCAGTGCTCGCTTGGGGGAAGCCCCGTATTTT.

This clonotype was counted many times. CDR3 nucleotide sequence: TGTGCCAGCAGCGTAGGGGATAACAGGGAGGATGGCTACACCTTC. Translated: CASSVGDNREDGYTF. The rearrangement links TRBV9 to TRBJ1-2; D might be TRBD1 (6 bases). With 0 bases removed from V and 6 bases from J, the gap between germline ends came to 15 bases. The germline CDR1 and CDR2 sequences are SGDLS and YYNGEE. There are 15 residues in the CDR3.

The V call is TRBV20-1, the J call TRBJ2-7, with 7 bases identical to TRBD2. In germline, CDR1 is DFQATT, CDR2 SNEGSKA (reference sequence). The trim removed 0 bases at V and 2 bases at J, leaving 4 bases unmatched. There are 14 residues in the CDR3. CDR3 in DNA: TGCAGTGCTAGAGATGGGAGGGCCCCCTACGAGCAGTACTTC. Protein product: CSARDGRAPYEQYF.

This clonotype has ten or more counts. The gene calls are TRBV5-1 and TRBJ2-3, with D uncertain. This CDR3 has 12 residues. Deletions cut 4 bases from V and 2 bases from J, with 5 bases between. CDR1 is SGHRS, CDR2 YFSETQ, per germline. The CDR3 DNA is TGCGCCAGCAGCCAGCTCACAGATACGCAGTATTTT. Translating it yields CASSQLTDTQYF.

A word on this clonotype: Possible read error: a much larger clone is one base away. The chain combines TRBV9 with TRBJ2-5, with D perhaps matching TRBD2 (5 bases). V was shortened by 2 bases and J by 5 bases, with 22 bases between the two germline ends. CDR3 size: 17 residues. Per the germline V gene, CDR1 is SGDLS and CDR2 is YYNGEE. This chain's CDR3 is CASSVTTHGELEETQYF. The DNA for the CDR3 is TGTGCCAGCAGCGTTACCACCCACGGGGAGCTAGAGGAGACCCAGTACTTC.

This clonotype was seen a handful of times. The V gene is TRBV24-1, the J gene TRBJ1-1; D uncertain. CDR1 is KGHDR, CDR2 SFDVKD, per germline. Between the trimmed V and J ends, which lost 0 bases and 5 bases, there was a span of 9 bases. This CDR3 is built from 14 residues. Here the CDR3 DNA reads TGTGCCACCAGTGATTTGCCGGGAACTACTGAAGCTTTCTTT. This gives the protein CATSDLPGTTEAFF.

Regarding this clonotype: This may stem from a read error, because a much larger clone lies one nucleotide away. This likely comes from a read error, as the CDR3 has no conserved phenylalanine or tryptophan at its end. V gene TRBV28 combines with J gene TRBJ1-2, with D possibly TRBD1 on 6 matching bases. This CDR3 spans 14 amino acids. The V and J ends lost 3 bases and 8 bases respectively, with 16 bases between them. CDR1 MDHEN and CDR2 SYDVKM come from the germline V gene. Here the CDR3 DNA reads TGTGCCAGCAGTTTCCCCGGGGGCGCACGAGGCTACACCCTC. Its protein product is CASSFPGGARGYTL.

J is TRBJ2-1 and V is TRBV24-1; 7 bases are a match to TRBD1. This CDR3 contains 14 residues. Germline CDR1 reads KGHDR; CDR2 reads SFDVKD. V gave up 0 bases and J gave up 7 bases; unmatched junction bases: 2. CDR3 region: CATSDLAGGNEQFF. The CDR3 DNA sequence: TGTGCCACCAGTGATTTGGCAGGGGGTAATGAGCAGTTCTTC.